This T cell receptor (beta chain) was sequenced in a study of control samples from healthy donors and cancer patients. V lost 4 bases to trimming and J lost 4 bases; unmatched junction nucleotides: 0. Germline V lookup: CDR1 MDHEN, CDR2 SYDVKM. The CDR3 spans 14 residues. Here immunoSEQ multiplex PCR was the method, and the copy in TCRdb shows in-frame clones only, minus some. The sample shows 25,000 to 30,000 clones, about 86% of them seen only once. The chain carries TRBV28 and TRBJ1-6, with TRBD1 matching 8 bases. This clonotype originated in a woman in her thirties or forties with lung cancer. Sequenced: PBMCs. The CDR3 region is CASSWDRYNSPLHF. CDR3 nucleotide sequence: TGTGCCAGCAGTTGGGACAGGTATAATTCACCCCTCCACTTT.